Below are 18 T cell receptor beta chains sequenced from a single sample in a study of blood T cell repertoires in COVID-19. Here immunoSEQ multiplex PCR was the method, and the copy in TCRdb shows in-frame clones only, minus some. The data contain tens of thousands of clones, 70% to 80% of them seen just once; the ten biggest clones take up roughly 53%. Sequences were obtained from peripheral blood. These receptors were collected from a human donor in a cohort sampled during active COVID-19.

The rearrangement links TRBV5-5 to TRBJ2-2, with TRBD1 matching over 9 bases. The CDR3 consists of 16 residues. The trim removed 0 bases at V and 4 bases at J, leaving 4 bases unmatched. Germline lookup yields CDR1 SGHKS and CDR2 YYEKEE (reference sequence). CDR3 in DNA: TGTGCCAGCAGCTTGGCCGGGACAGGGACCACCGGGGAGCTGTTTTTT. Protein: CASSLAGTGTTGELFF.

The sample holds a few counts of this clone. The CDR3 DNA reads TGCAGCGTTGGGACCCGAGTCGGGGCCGGGGAGCTGTTTTTT. It yields the protein CSVGTRVGAGELFF. This sequence joins TRBV29-1 and TRBJ2-2; D might be TRBD2 (5 bases). This CDR3 has 14 residues. V dropped 4 bases and J dropped 6 bases, with 15 bases sitting between them. Germline lookup yields CDR1 SQVTM and CDR2 ANQGSEA.

This chain uses TRBV5-1 with TRBJ2-7; D is perhaps TRBD1 (6 bases). CDR1 is SGHRS and CDR2 is YFSETQ in the germline V gene. V shed 0 bases and J shed 3 bases, with 10 bases lying between them. CDR3 size: 14 residues. The CDR3 spells CASSLGDTGYEQYF. DNA for the CDR3: TGCGCCAGCAGCTTGGGGGACACGGGCTACGAGCAGTACTTC. Using reference TRBV5-1 and TRBJ2-7 for the parts outside the CDR3, the full variable domain is KAGVTQTPRYLIKTRGQQVTLSCSPISGHRSVSWYQQTPGQGLQFLFEYFSETQRNKGNFPGRFSGRQFSNSRSEMNVSTLELGDSALYLCASSLGDTGYEQYFGPGTRLTVT.

The chain employs TRBV12-3 or TRBV12-4 and TRBJ2-2; D is perhaps TRBD2 (5 bases). V lost 3 bases to trimming and J lost 7 bases, with 9 bases between them. This CDR3 spans 13 amino acids. The CDR3 loop reads CASSLKGVGELFF. The CDR3 DNA sequence: TGTGCCAGCAGTTTGAAGGGAGTCGGGGAGCTGTTTTTT.

The chain couples TRBV5-4 to TRBJ2-2, with D possibly TRBD2 on 5 matching bases. The V end was cut by 4 bases, the J end by 4 bases, with 11 bases between. CDR1 SGHNT and CDR2 YYREEE come from the germline V gene (reference sequence). CDR3 length: 14 residues. CDR3 region: CASSPARGTGELFF. The CDR3, as DNA: TGTGCCAGCAGCCCGGCCCGGGGCACCGGGGAGCTGTTTTTT.

The chain recombines TRBV7-3 with TRBJ1-1; TRBD1 matches at 10 bases. J was trimmed by 5 bases and V by 5 bases; bases with no gene match: 11. Germline CDR1 is SGHTA and CDR2 is FQGTGA. CDR3 length equals 16 residues. CDR3 residues: CASSVGTGERGTEAFF. CDR3 in DNA: TGTGCCAGCAGCGTAGGGACAGGGGAGAGGGGGACTGAAGCTTTCTTT.

V usage is TRBV28 and J usage is TRBJ2-2, with 8 bases lining up with TRBD2. V shed 6 bases and J 7 bases; nucleotides not matched to a gene: 10. The CDR3 is made up of 15 amino acids. From germline, CDR1 is MDHEN and CDR2 SYDVKM. CDR3 residues: CASRQAGVGIGELFF. The DNA of the CDR3 is TGTGCCAGCAGACAAGCGGGAGTGGGAATCGGGGAGCTGTTTTTT.

This clone was counted once. J is TRBJ2-5 and V is TRBV5-1; TRBD1 matches 8 bases. Germline V gives CDR1 SGHRS, CDR2 YFSETQ. CDR3 size: 15 residues. Trimming took 2 bases from V and 5 from J; bases not matched to a gene: 8. The CDR3 DNA reads TGCGCCAGCAGCTTTCGGACAGGGCTAGGGGAGACCCAGTACTTC. Encoded protein: CASSFRTGLGETQYF.

The chain has TRBV9 and TRBJ1-3; no definite D call. The V and J ends lost 3 bases and 5 bases respectively, with 24 bases between them. The germline V gene has CDR1 SGDLS and CDR2 YYNGEE. CDR3 length: 18 amino acids. The CDR3 DNA reads as TGTGCCAGCAGCGCCCATCGGGGTGGGCAGGCGTCCAGAAACACCATATATTTT. Protein product: CASSAHRGGQASRNTIYF. Full variable domain (missing parts from reference TRBV9 and TRBJ1-3): DSGVTQTPKHLITATGQRVTLRCSPRSGDLSVYWYQQSLDQGLQFLIQYYNGEERAKGNILERFSAQQFPDLHSELNLSSLELGDSALYFCASSAHRGGQASRNTIYFGEGSWLTVV.

This clone was recorded once. This sequence joins TRBV15 and TRBJ2-3, with 12 positions matching TRBD2. Germline CDR1 and CDR2: LNHNV and YYDKDF (reference sequence). This CDR3 has 16 residues. The V segment lost 2 bases and the J segment 5 bases; nucleotides outside the gene matches: 5. CDR3 in amino acids: CATSRQLAGGGDTQYF. DNA of the CDR3: TGTGCCACCAGCAGACAACTAGCGGGAGGAGGAGATACGCAGTATTTT.

The rearrangement uses TRBV28 and TRBJ1-6, with a possible D match to TRBD1 (6 bases). Trimming took off 6 bases at V and 7 bases at J, with 13 bases between the two ends. CDR1 MDHEN and CDR2 SYDVKM come from the germline V gene. The CDR3 length is 14 residues. CDR3 DNA: TGTGCCAGCAGCCCTGACAGGATGAATTCACCCCTCCACTTT. This gives the protein CASSPDRMNSPLHF.

The chain employs TRBV3-1 (or the pseudogene TRBV3-2) and TRBJ1-4; D is unresolved. This CDR3 is 14 amino acids long. Deletions cut 2 bases from V and 4 bases from J, with 8 bases between. Germline V gene sequence: CDR1 LGHDT, CDR2 YNNKEL (reference sequence). CDR3 region: CASSQIQNNEKLFF. The DNA of the CDR3 is TGTGCCAGCAGCCAAATTCAGAATAATGAAAAACTGTTTTTT.

V gene TRBV27 combines with J gene TRBJ2-3, with D hard to call. The CDR3 sequence is 11 residues long. Germline assignment: CDR1 MNHEY and CDR2 SMNVEV (reference sequence). Trimming removed 7 bases at V and 2 bases at J, with 4 bases between. The CDR3 DNA sequence: TGTGCCAGCACCTCCACAGATACGCAGTATTTT. Its translation: CASTSTDTQYF.

The DNA for the CDR3 is TGTGCCAGCAGCTTAACTCTCAGGACCGGGGAGCTGTTTTTT. Its protein product is CASSLTLRTGELFF. The rearrangement joins TRBV7-3 to TRBJ2-2; no clear D gene. V lost 0 bases and J 5 bases, leaving 7 bases between the germline ends. The CDR3 loop spans 14 amino acids. CDR1 and CDR2 from the germline V gene are SGHTA and FQGTGA. Complete variable domain (other parts from reference TRBV7-3 and TRBJ2-2): GAGVSQTPSNKVTEKGKYVELRCDPISGHTALYWYRQSLGQGPEFLIYFQGTGAADDSGLPNDRFFAVRPEGSVSTLKIQRTERGDSAVYLCASSLTLRTGELFFGEGSRLTVL.

J is TRBJ2-7 and V is TRBV7-9; the match to TRBD1 covers 8 bases. CDR1 SEHNR and CDR2 FQNEAQ come from the germline V gene (reference sequence). The V segment lost 5 bases and the J segment 2 bases; nucleotides outside the gene matches: 17. This CDR3 region has 18 residues. CDR3 nucleotides: TGTGCCAGCAGCCCCATGAGGGCAGACAGGGGCCACGCCTACGAGCAGTACTTC. This encodes CASSPMRADRGHAYEQYF.

The chain uses TRBV27 and TRBJ2-7, with D maybe TRBD1 (5 bases). Trimming took 8 bases from V and 6 from J, leaving 23 bases between them. Per the germline V gene, CDR1 is MNHEY and CDR2 is SMNVEV (reference sequence). The CDR3 runs to 15 residues. CDR3 sequence: CASGSPFAGSSEQYF. The CDR3 DNA reads TGTGCCAGCGGCTCCCCCTTCGCAGGGTCTAGCGAGCAGTACTTC.

This clone came up once. CDR3 sequence: CASSLGLAGEKYNEQFF. Written as DNA, the CDR3 is TGCGCCAGCAGCTTAGGACTAGCGGGAGAAAAGTACAATGAGCAGTTCTTC. The chain is built from TRBV5-1 and TRBJ2-1, with 13 bases aligning to TRBD2. The germline gives CDR1 SGHRS, CDR2 YFSETQ. CDR3 length: 17 residues. The ends lost 2 bases at V and 4 bases at J; junction bases unmatched: 6.

This chain links TRBV30 with TRBJ2-1; 15 bases match TRBD2. The CDR3 covers 17 residues. From germline, CDR1 is GTSNPN and CDR2 SVGIG (reference sequence). V was pared by 1 base and J by 2 bases, with 3 bases of the junction left unmatched. The CDR3 DNA reads TGTGCCTGGAGTGGGGGACTAGCGGGAGGACCCTACAATGAGCAGTTCTTC. Its protein product is CAWSGGLAGGPYNEQFF.